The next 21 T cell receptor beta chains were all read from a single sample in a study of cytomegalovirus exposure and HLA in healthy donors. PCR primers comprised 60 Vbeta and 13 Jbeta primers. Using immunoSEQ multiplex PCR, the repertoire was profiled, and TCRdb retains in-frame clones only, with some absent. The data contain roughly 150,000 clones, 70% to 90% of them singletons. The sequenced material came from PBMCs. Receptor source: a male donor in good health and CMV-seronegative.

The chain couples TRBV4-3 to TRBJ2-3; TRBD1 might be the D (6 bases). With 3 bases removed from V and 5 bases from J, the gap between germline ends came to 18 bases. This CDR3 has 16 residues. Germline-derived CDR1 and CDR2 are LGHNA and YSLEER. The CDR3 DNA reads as TGCGCCAGCAGCCAGTGGGGGCGAGACTGGAAAGATACGCAGTATTTT. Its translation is CASSQWGRDWKDTQYF.

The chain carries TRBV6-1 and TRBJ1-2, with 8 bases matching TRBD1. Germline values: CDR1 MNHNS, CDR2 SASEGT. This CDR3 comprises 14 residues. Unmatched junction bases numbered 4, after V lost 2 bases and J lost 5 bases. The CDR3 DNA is TGTGCCAGCAGTGAATTGGGACAGGAGTATGGCTACACCTTC. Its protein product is CASSELGQEYGYTF.

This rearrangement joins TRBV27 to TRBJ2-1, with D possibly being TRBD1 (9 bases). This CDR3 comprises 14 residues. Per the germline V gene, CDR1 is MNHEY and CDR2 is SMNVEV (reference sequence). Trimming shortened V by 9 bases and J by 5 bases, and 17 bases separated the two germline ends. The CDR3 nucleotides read TGTGCCAGTAGCGGGACAGGGCCCCACAATGAGCAGTTCTTC. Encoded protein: CASSGTGPHNEQFF.

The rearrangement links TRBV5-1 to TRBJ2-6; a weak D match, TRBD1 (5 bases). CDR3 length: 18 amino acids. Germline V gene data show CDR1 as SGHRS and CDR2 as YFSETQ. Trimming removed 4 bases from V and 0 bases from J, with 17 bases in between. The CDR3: CASSLQTTALSGANVLTF. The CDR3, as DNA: TGCGCCAGCAGCCTCCAAACGACAGCACTCTCTGGGGCCAACGTCCTGACTTTC. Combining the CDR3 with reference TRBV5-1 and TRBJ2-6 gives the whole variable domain KAGVTQTPRYLIKTRGQQVTLSCSPISGHRSVSWYQQTPGQGLQFLFEYFSETQRNKGNFPGRFSGRQFSNSRSEMNVSTLELGDSALYLCASSLQTTALSGANVLTFGAGSRLTVL.

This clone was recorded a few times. DNA of the CDR3: TGTGCCAGCAGCTTAACAGGGGACGAGCAGTACTTC. This encodes CASSLTGDEQYF. V is TRBV5-6 and J is TRBJ2-7; 7 bases are shared with TRBD1. The J segment lost 5 bases and the V segment lost 2 bases, leaving 1 base of the junction unmatched. This CDR3 is built from 12 residues. The germline V gene encodes CDR1 SGHDT and CDR2 YYEEEE.

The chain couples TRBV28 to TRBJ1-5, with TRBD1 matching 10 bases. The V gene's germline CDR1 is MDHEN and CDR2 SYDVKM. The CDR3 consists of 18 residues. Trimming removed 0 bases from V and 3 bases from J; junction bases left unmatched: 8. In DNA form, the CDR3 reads TGTGCCAGCAGTTTATGGCGGGGGACAGGGGTATCCAATCAGCCCCAGCATTTT. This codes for CASSLWRGTGVSNQPQHF.

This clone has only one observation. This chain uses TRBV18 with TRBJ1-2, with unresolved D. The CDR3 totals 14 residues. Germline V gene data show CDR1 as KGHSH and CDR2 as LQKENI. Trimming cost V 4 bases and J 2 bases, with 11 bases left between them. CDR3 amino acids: CASSLTDTNYGYTF. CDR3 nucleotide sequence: TGTGCCAGCTCACTAACAGATACGAACTATGGCTACACCTTC.

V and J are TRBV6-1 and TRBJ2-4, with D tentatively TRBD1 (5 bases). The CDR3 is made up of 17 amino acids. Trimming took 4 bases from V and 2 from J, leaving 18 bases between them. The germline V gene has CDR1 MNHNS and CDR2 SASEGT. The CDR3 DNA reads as TGTGCCAGCAGTGCCCTGGCGGCAGGGTGGTCCAAAAACATTCAGTACTTC. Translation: CASSALAAGWSKNIQYF.

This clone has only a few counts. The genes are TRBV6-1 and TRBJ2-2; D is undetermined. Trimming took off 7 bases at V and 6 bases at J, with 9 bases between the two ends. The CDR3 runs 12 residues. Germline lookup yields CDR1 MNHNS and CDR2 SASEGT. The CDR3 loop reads CASILFPGELFF. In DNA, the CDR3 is TGTGCCAGCATATTATTCCCCGGGGAGCTGTTTTTT.

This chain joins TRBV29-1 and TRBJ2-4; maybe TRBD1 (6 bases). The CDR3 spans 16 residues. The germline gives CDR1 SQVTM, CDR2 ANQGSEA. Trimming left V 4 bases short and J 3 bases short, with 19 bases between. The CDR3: CSVGAQGMWDKNIQYF. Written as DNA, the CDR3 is TGCAGCGTTGGAGCGCAGGGGATGTGGGACAAAAACATTCAGTACTTC.

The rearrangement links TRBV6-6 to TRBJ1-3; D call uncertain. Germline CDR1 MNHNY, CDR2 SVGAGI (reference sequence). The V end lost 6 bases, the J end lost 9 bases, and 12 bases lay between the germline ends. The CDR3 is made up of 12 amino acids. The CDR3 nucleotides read TGTGCCAGCAGCGAAACTCGGTCCACCATATATTTT. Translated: CASSETRSTIYF.

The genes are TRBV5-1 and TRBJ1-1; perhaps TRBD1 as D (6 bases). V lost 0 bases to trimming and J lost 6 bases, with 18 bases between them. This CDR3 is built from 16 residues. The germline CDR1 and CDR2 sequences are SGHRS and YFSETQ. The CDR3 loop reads CASSLGQVNKGAEAFF. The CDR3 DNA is TGCGCCAGCAGCTTGGGACAGGTTAATAAGGGCGCTGAAGCTTTCTTT.

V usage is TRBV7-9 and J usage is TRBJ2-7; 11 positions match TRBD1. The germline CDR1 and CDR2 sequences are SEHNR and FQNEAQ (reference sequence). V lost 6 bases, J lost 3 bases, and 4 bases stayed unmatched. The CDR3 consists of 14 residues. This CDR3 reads CASSRTGGLYEQYF. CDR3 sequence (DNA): TGTGCCAGCAGTCGGACAGGGGGCCTCTACGAGCAGTACTTC.

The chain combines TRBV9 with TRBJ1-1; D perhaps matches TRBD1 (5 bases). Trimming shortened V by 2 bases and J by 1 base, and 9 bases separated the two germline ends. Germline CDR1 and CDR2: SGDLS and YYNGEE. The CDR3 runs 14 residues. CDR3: CASSVGGSNTEAFF. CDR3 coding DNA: TGTGCCAGCAGCGTGGGGGGGTCGAACACTGAAGCTTTCTTT.

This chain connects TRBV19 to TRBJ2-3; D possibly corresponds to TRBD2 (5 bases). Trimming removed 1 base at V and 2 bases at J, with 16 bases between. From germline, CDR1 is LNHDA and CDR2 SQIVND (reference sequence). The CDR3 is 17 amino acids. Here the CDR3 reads CASSIVGARAYTDTQYF. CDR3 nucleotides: TGTGCCAGTAGTATAGTTGGCGCGAGGGCTTACACAGATACGCAGTATTTT.

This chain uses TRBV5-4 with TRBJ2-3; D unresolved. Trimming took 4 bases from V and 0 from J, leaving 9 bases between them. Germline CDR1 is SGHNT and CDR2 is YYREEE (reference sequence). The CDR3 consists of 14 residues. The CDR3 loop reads CASSATSSTDTQYF. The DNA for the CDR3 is TGTGCCAGCAGCGCCACTTCTAGCACAGATACGCAGTATTTT.

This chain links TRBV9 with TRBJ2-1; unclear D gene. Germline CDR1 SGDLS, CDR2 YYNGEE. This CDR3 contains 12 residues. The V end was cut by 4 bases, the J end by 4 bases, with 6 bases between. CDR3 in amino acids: CASSTQYNEQFF. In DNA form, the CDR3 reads TGTGCCAGCAGCACACAATACAATGAGCAGTTCTTC. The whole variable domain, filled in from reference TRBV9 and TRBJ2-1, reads DSGVTQTPKHLITATGQRVTLRCSPRSGDLSVYWYQQSLDQGLQFLIQYYNGEERAKGNILERFSAQQFPDLHSELNLSSLELGDSALYFCASSTQYNEQFFGPGTRLTVL.

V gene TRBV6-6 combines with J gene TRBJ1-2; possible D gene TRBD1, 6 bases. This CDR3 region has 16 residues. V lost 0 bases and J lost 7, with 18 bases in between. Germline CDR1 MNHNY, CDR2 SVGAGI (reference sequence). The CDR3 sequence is CASSYSTASGATGYTF. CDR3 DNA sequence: TGTGCCAGCAGTTACTCGACGGCGTCAGGGGCGACTGGCTACACCTTC.

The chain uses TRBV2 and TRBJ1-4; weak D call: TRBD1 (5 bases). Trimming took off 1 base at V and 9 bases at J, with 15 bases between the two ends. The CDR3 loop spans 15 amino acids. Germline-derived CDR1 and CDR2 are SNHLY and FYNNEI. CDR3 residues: CASSEVTTGPQKLFF. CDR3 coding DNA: TGTGCCAGCAGTGAAGTGACCACAGGTCCACAAAAACTGTTTTTT. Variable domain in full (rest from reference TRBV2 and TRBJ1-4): EPEVTQTPSHQVTQMGQEVILRCVPISNHLYFYWYRQILGQKVEFLVSFYNNEISEKSEIFDDQFSVERPDGSNFTLKIRSTKLEDSAMYFCASSEVTTGPQKLFFGSGTQLSVL.

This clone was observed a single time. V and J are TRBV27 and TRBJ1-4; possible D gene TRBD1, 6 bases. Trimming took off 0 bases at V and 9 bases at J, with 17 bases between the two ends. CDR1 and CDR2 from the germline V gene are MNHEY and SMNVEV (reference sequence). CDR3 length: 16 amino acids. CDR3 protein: CASSLSVGAVNQKLFF. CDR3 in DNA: TGTGCCAGCAGTTTATCTGTGGGGGCGGTGAATCAAAAACTGTTTTTT.

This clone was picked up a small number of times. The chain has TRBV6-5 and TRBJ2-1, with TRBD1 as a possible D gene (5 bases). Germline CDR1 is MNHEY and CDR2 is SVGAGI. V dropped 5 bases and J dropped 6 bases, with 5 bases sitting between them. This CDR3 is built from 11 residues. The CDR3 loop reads CASSQGNEQFF. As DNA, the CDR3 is TGTGCCAGCAGTCAGGGCAATGAGCAGTTCTTC.